Listed below are T cell receptor beta chains from one sample, sequenced in a study of blood T cell repertoires in COVID-19. The table came from immunoSEQ multiplex PCR; TCRdb's copy has only in-frame clones and leaves some out. The data hold more than 95,000 clones, with roughly 87% observed a single time. Source material: peripheral blood. These receptors all stem from a man in his forties or fifties with acute or convalescent COVID-19. Both conserved end residues are part of each CDR3. Clone size appears in some rows only: once, few, many, or a class for an expanded clone.

V	size	J	length	CDR3
TRBV6-6	-	TRBJ1-5	13	CASSLDNNQPQHF
TRBV1	-	TRBJ1-2	15	CTSSQDDDREDGYTF
TRBV29-1	-	TRBJ2-2	14	CSVDIRGRTGELFF
TRBV7-9	-	TRBJ1-1	16	CASSWILARGITEAFF
TRBV18	-	TRBJ2-1	14	CASSTRLADNEQFF
TRBV30	once	TRBJ2-3	13	CAWAAPGGHTQYF
TRBV4-1	-	TRBJ1-6	14	CASSPTGLNSPLHF
TRBV10-3	once	TRBJ2-1	14	CAIRSTSGSNEQFF
TRBV24-1	-	TRBJ2-7	14	CATSDTGRVHEQYF
TRBV5-1	-	TRBJ1-2	15	CASSLSGQEKRGYTF
TRBV13	-	TRBJ1-3	14	CASSSDRAGNTIYF
TRBV27	once	TRBJ2-3	18	CASSFRLAGGRGTDTQYF
TRBV7-9	-	TRBJ2-1	13	CASSSLSGSEQFF
TRBV28	-	TRBJ1-5	13	CASIQGSGQPQHF
TRBV28	few	TRBJ1-1	14	CASSLLSRNTEAFF
TRBV9	-	TRBJ2-1	16	CASSVVSSRSYNEQFF
TRBV11-2	-	TRBJ2-2	14	CASSSERLTGELFF
TRBV28	few	TRBJ1-5	12	CASRTGNQPQHF
TRBV5-6	-	TRBJ2-3	15	CASSTDSGNTDTQYF
TRBV28	-	TRBJ1-5	16	CASTAHQGRSNQPQHF
TRBV5-1	-	TRBJ2-7	15	CASSFAGRRSYEQYF
TRBV5-1	-	TRBJ2-1	18	CASSFIRLAGGNYNEQFF
TRBV9	-	TRBJ1-6	12	CASSRGDSPLHF
TRBV20-1	once	TRBJ2-7	13	CSANEREVGEQYF
TRBV13	-	TRBJ1-2	14	CASSSRGGRDGYTF
TRBV29-1	-	TRBJ1-1	13	CSGNQGWDTEAFF
TRBV11-3	-	TRBJ2-1	14	CASRPGTSGNEQFF
TRBV6-5	-	TRBJ2-1	16	CASSNFVESSYNEQFF
TRBV7-8	once	TRBJ2-1	15	CASFTPGTSLHEQFF
TRBV18	-	TRBJ2-1	16	CASSPPIQGAYNEQFF
TRBV5-1	-	TRBJ1-6	15	CASSPLTGKDSPLHF
TRBV11-3	-	TRBJ1-4	15	CASSAYSPEGEKLFF
TRBV6-5	-	TRBJ1-4	12	CASSYGGEKLFF
TRBV29-1	-	TRBJ2-3	15	CSVGGAGVLTDTQYF
TRBV3-1/TRBV3-2	-	TRBJ2-5	13	CASSKGSGETQYF
TRBV2	-	TRBJ2-2	13	CASTRENTGELFF
TRBV6-5	few	TRBJ2-1	14	CASTRVAGNNEQFF
TRBV7-3	-	TRBJ2-5	13	CASSLTSRETQYF
TRBV6-5	-	TRBJ1-1	12	CASKQGNTEAFF
TRBV27	-	TRBJ1-1	15	CASSQGRGANTEAFF
TRBV19	-	TRBJ1-2	15	CASSISDRVGGGYTF
TRBV6-5	-	TRBJ1-1	15	CASSYALGGGTEAFF